Listed below are T cell receptor beta chains from one sample, sequenced in a study of cytomegalovirus exposure and HLA in healthy donors. Clones were read by immunoSEQ multiplex PCR, and TCRdb kept only the in-frame ones, dropping some. The table lists under 50,000 clones, approximately 95% of them singletons, with approximately 7.8% in the top ten. The specimen sequenced was PBMCs. The receptors here all came from a woman aged 18-30 years in good health and CMV-seropositive. The CDR3 runs from the conserved cysteine through the conserved F or W. A D gene is named only where the DNA matches it firmly. Clone size is given for some rows only: seen once, a few or many times, or a class if the clone is expanded.

clone size | J gene | V gene | D gene | CDR3 DNA | CDR3 protein
. | TRBJ2-1 | TRBV6-4 | TRBD2 | TGTGCCAGCAGTGACGCGAGCGGGAGCTTAAATGAGCAGTTCTTC | CASSDASGSLNEQFF
. | TRBJ2-1 | TRBV19 | TRBD2 | TGTGCCAGTAGGACTAGCGGGAACTACAATGAGCAGTTCTTC | CASRTSGNYNEQFF
. | TRBJ1-1 | TRBV5-8 | . | TGTGCCAGCAGCTTAACAGGGAATCTCATGAACACTGAAGCTTTCTTT | CASSLTGNLMNTEAFF
. | TRBJ1-1 | TRBV4-1 | . | TGCGCCAGCAGCCCAGGGGCGCCCCCCGGGGTGAACACTGAAGCTTTCTTT | CASSPGAPPGVNTEAFF
. | TRBJ1-1 | TRBV19 | . | TGTGCCAGTACTATTGGGGCAGGGCTTGGCACTGAAGCTTTCTTT | CASTIGAGLGTEAFF
. | TRBJ2-1 | TRBV6-1 | TRBD2 | TGTGCCACCAGGGAGGTAGCGGGAGGAGTCAATAAGCAGTTCTTC | CATREVAGGVNKQFF
few | TRBJ1-5 | TRBV27 | . | TGTGCCAGCAGTCGGGACTATAGCAATCAGCCCCAGCATTTT | CASSRDYSNQPQHF
. | TRBJ2-7 | TRBV15 | . | TGTGCCACCAGCAGAGTTAGGGGAAGGGCCTACGAGCAGTACTTC | CATSRVRGRAYEQYF
. | TRBJ2-7 | TRBV29-1 | TRBD1 | TGCAGCGCTGGGGGGACAGGTGTCTACGAGCAGTACTTC | CSAGGTGVYEQYF
. | TRBJ1-1 | TRBV27 | TRBD1 | TGTGCCAGCAGTTTGCAGGGGGACGCTGAAGCTTTCTTT | CASSLQGDAEAFF
. | TRBJ2-1 | TRBV27 | . | TGTGCCAGCAGTTTAGGGGCGGAACTATACAATGAGCAGTTCTTC | CASSLGAELYNEQFF
. | TRBJ1-4 | TRBV6-4 | TRBD1 | TGTGCCAGCAGTGACTGCAGGGGGTGGGAAAAACTGTTTTTT | CASSDCRGWEKLFF
. | TRBJ1-3 | TRBV5-1 | . | TGCGCCAGCAGCCTACGTCCCCCAGGGGAACTAGCTGGAAACACCATATATTTT | CASSLRPPGELAGNTIYF
. | TRBJ1-5 | TRBV19 | . | TGTGCCAGTAGTATAGTTTCGGGTGGGTATCAGCCCCAGCATTTT | CASSIVSGGYQPQHF
. | TRBJ2-2 | TRBV5-6 | . | TGTGCCAGCAGTTTTCTCACCGGGGAGCTGTTTTTT | CASSFLTGELFF
few | TRBJ2-7 | TRBV7-9 | . | TGTGCCAGCAGCCACCCGGGAGAGAACTCCTACGAGCAGTACTTC | CASSHPGENSYEQYF
. | TRBJ1-1 | TRBV5-4 | TRBD1 | TGTGCCAGCAGCCAAGGGACAGGGGACACTGAAGCTTTCTTT | CASSQGTGDTEAFF
. | TRBJ1-5 | TRBV25-1 | TRBD1 | TGTGCCAGCAGTGACCAGGGAGGGACAGGGATAACACAGCCCCAGCATTTT | CASSDQGGTGITQPQHF
. | TRBJ1-2 | TRBV27 | . | TGTGCCAGCAGTTCAAAAGGGGGTGGGTATGGCTACACCTTC | CASSSKGGGYGYTF
. | TRBJ2-7 | TRBV7-9 | . | TGTGCCAGCAGCGACAGGTACGATACCTACGAGCAGTACTTC | CASSDRYDTYEQYF
. | TRBJ2-1 | TRBV2 | . | TGTGCCAGCATCATGAGGGAGGCTTACAATGAGCAGTTCTTC | CASIMREAYNEQFF
. | TRBJ2-7 | TRBV28 | TRBD2 | TGTGCCAGCAGTCCCCCCAGGACTAGCGGGATGTCCTACGAGCAGTACTTC | CASSPPRTSGMSYEQYF
. | TRBJ2-2 | TRBV6-4 | . | TGTGCCAGCAGTGAAACGTGGCTACAGCCCCCCGGGGAGCTGTTTTTT | CASSETWLQPPGELFF
. | TRBJ2-3 | TRBV27 | . | TGTGCCAGCAGTGCCTCGGGGGATACGCAGTATTTT | CASSASGDTQYF
. | TRBJ2-5 | TRBV28 | TRBD1 | TGTGCCAGCAGGGTCGGACAGGGGGTGAGAGAGACCCAGTACTTC | CASRVGQGVRETQYF
. | TRBJ2-7 | TRBV19 | . | TGTGCCAGTAGGGACAGCCTCGAGCAGTACTTC | CASRDSLEQYF
. | TRBJ2-1 | TRBV21-1 | . | TGTGCCAGCAGCAAAGCTGGGAGTGTCTACAATGAGCAGTTCTTC | CASSKAGSVYNEQFF
. | TRBJ2-3 | TRBV6-5 | TRBD2 | TGTGCCAGCAGAGGGAGCGGGAGGGCCAGCCATACGCAGTATTTT | CASRGSGRASHTQYF
. | TRBJ2-1 | TRBV5-6 | . | TGTGCCAGCAGCCCCCCCGGGAGAAATGAGCAGTTCTTC | CASSPPGRNEQFF
. | TRBJ2-1 | TRBV7-9 | TRBD2 | TGTGCCAGCAGAAAGACGGGACTACCGGACGACAATGAGCAGTTCTTC | CASRKTGLPDDNEQFF
. | TRBJ1-1 | TRBV6-1 | TRBD1 | TGTGCCAGCAGTGAGGACAGGCGAACTGAAGCTTTCTTT | CASSEDRRTEAFF
. | TRBJ1-1 | TRBV30 | . | TGTGCCTGGAGTATGGGCCTGAACACTGAAGCTTTCTTT | CAWSMGLNTEAFF
few | TRBJ1-2 | TRBV19 | . | TGTGCCAGTAGTATCTCAGTCTATGGCTACACCTTC | CASSISVYGYTF
. | TRBJ1-1 | TRBV2 | TRBD1 | TGTGCCAGCAGTCAGGGACAGGGCGCTGAAGCTTTCTTT | CASSQGQGAEAFF
once | TRBJ2-1 | TRBV12-5 | . | TGTGCTAGTGGTTTGGCAGGGGGGAACGAGTTCTTC | CASGLAGGNEFF
. | TRBJ2-7 | TRBV7-3 | TRBD2 | TGTGCCAGCAGCCCGGGACTAGGGAGCGTCGAGCAGTACTTC | CASSPGLGSVEQYF
. | TRBJ2-7 | TRBV30 | . | TGTGCCTGGAGTACAGGGTTTCCCCTCGAGCAGTACTTC | CAWSTGFPLEQYF
. | TRBJ2-3 | TRBV12-5 | TRBD1 | TGTGCTAGTGGTTCGGACAGGCGGACTAGCACAGATACGCAGTATTTT | CASGSDRRTSTDTQYF
. | TRBJ2-5 | TRBV6-1 | TRBD2 | TGCGTCGAAGTAGCGGGTGAGGAGACCCAGTACTTC | CVEVAGEETQYF
. | TRBJ1-1 | TRBV27 | TRBD1 | TGTGCCAGCAAGACTTCAGGGGGCTCAAGGTTAACTGAAGCTTTCTTT | CASKTSGGSRLTEAFF
. | TRBJ2-5 | TRBV4-1 | TRBD2 | TGCGCCAGCAGCCTCATACCGCAGGCTAGCGGGACTTCCGAGTCCCAAGAGACCCAGTACTTC | CASSLIPQASGTSESQETQYF
. | TRBJ2-3 | TRBV19 | TRBD1 | TGTGCCAGTAGTATTGACAGGGGCACAGATACGCAGTATTTT | CASSIDRGTDTQYF
. | TRBJ2-5 | TRBV6-1 | TRBD2 | TGTGCCAGCACAGGTAGAATAGCGGGGCAAGAGACCCAGTACTTC | CASTGRIAGQETQYF
. | TRBJ2-7 | TRBV11-3 | TRBD1 | TGTGCCAGCAGCTTAGATGGGGACAGGGACGATTACTCCTACGAGCAGTACTTC | CASSLDGDRDDYSYEQYF
. | TRBJ2-3 | TRBV7-9 | TRBD1 | TGTGCCAGCAGCCGCAGGACAGGGGGCACCACAGATACGCAGTATTTT | CASSRRTGGTTDTQYF
once | TRBJ2-7 | TRBV5-1 | TRBD1 | TGCGCCAGCAGCTACAGGGGCGGCTACGAGCAGTACTTC | CASSYRGGYEQYF
. | TRBJ1-2 | TRBV30 | TRBD1 | TGTGCCTGGAGCGAACAGGGGCCCTATGGCTACACCTTC | CAWSEQGPYGYTF
. | TRBJ1-5 | TRBV19 | . | TGTGCCACCCACCACGGAGGAGGGTGGGGGCAGCCCCAGCATTTT | CATHHGGGWGQPQHF
. | TRBJ1-5 | TRBV19 | TRBD1 | TGTGCCAGTATCCGCGGACAGGGGGATCAGCCCCAGCATTTT | CASIRGQGDQPQHF
. | TRBJ1-1 | TRBV5-1 | . | TGCGCCAGCAAGACCCGGGATGTGAACACTGAAGCTTTCTTT | CASKTRDVNTEAFF
. | TRBJ2-7 | TRBV27 | . | TGTGCCAGCAAACTCCAGGTGGACTCCTACGAGCAGTACTTC | CASKLQVDSYEQYF
. | TRBJ2-7 | TRBV5-1 | TRBD1 | TGCGCCAGCAGCGCCGGGACAGGGGTCTACGAGCAGTACTTC | CASSAGTGVYEQYF
. | TRBJ2-7 | TRBV19 | TRBD2 | TGTGCCAGTAGTCGGACTAGCGGAATTTACGAGCAGTACTTC | CASSRTSGIYEQYF